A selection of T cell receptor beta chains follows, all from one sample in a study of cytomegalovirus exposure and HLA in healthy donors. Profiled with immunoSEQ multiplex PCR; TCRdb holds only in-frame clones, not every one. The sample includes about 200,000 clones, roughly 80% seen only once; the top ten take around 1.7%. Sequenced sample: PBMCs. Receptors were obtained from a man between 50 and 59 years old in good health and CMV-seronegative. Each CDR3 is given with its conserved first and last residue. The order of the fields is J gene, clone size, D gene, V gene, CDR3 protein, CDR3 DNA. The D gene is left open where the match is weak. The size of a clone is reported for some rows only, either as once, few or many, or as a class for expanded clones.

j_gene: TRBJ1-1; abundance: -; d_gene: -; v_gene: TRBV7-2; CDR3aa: CASSFPSGTEAFF; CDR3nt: TGTGCCAGCAGCTTTCCCAGTGGTACTGAAGCTTTCTTT
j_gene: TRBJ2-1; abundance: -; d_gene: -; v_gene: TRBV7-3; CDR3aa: CASSLTRDPYNEQFF; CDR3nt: TGTGCCAGCAGCTTAACGAGGGATCCTTACAATGAGCAGTTCTTC
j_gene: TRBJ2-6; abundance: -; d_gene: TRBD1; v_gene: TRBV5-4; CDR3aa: CATLDRGSSGANVLTF; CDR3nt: TGTGCCACCCTGGACAGGGGGAGCTCTGGGGCCAACGTCCTGACTTTC
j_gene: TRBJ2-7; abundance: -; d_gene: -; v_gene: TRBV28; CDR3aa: CASSPRTEQYF; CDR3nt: TGTGCCAGCAGTCCCAGGACAGAGCAGTACTTC
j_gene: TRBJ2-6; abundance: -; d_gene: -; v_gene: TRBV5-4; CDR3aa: CASSTYSSSGANVLTF; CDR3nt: TGTGCCAGCAGCACTTACTCAAGCTCTGGGGCCAACGTCCTGACTTTC
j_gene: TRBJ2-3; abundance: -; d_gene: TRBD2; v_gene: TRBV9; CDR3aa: CASSVGLAGEVDTQYF; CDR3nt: TGTGCCAGCAGCGTAGGACTAGCGGGAGAGGTAGATACGCAGTATTTT
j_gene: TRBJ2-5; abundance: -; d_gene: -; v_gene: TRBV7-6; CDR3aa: CASSFGATGLETQYF; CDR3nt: TGTGCCAGCAGCTTTGGGGCCACAGGGTTGGAGACCCAGTACTTC
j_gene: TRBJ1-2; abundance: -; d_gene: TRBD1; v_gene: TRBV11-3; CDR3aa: CASSRCEGDRGNYGYTF; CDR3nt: TGTGCCAGCAGCCGTTGTGAGGGGGACAGGGGCAACTATGGCTACACCTTC
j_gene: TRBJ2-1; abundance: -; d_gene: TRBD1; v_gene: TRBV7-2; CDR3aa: CASSLDRGEYNEQFF; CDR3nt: TGTGCCAGCAGCCTCGACAGGGGAGAATACAATGAGCAGTTCTTC
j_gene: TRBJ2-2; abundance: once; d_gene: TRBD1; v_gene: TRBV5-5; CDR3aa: CASSLAPGGLTGELFF; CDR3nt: TGTGCCAGCAGCTTGGCCCCAGGGGGCTTGACCGGGGAGCTGTTTTTT
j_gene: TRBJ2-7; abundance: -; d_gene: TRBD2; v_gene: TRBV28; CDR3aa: CASRDRLAGARRVQYF; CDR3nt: TGTGCCAGCAGGGACCGACTAGCGGGGGCTAGGAGGGTGCAGTACTTC
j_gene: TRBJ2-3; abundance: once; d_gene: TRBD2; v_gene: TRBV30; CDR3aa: CAWRTSGPTQYF; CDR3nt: TGTGCCTGGAGGACTAGCGGTCCGACGCAGTATTTT
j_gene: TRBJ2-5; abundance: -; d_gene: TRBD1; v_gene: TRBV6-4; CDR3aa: CASRLPGQGVETQYF; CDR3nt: TGTGCCAGCAGGCTCCCGGGACAGGGGGTTGAGACCCAGTACTTC
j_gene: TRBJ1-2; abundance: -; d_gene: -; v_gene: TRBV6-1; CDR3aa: CASSGGGTGYGYTF; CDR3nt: TGTGCCAGCAGTGGGGGGGGAACAGGCTATGGCTACACCTTC